These 20 T cell receptor beta chains share one sample of origin, sequenced in a study of CD8+ T cells in alopecia areata. Treatment noted: oral pan-JAK inhibitor, 5-10 mg twice daily. RNA, once extracted, was reverse transcribed into cDNA for use as the sequencing template. Using immunoSEQ multiplex PCR, the repertoire was profiled, and TCRdb retains in-frame clones only, with some absent. The data show under 200,000 clones, approximately 60% seen once. The sequenced sample was CD4+ T cells sorted from blood, obtained at week 24, from a patient treated with tofacitinib. These TCRs come from a human donor with alopecia areata.

The gene calls are TRBV7-6 and TRBJ2-7, with a weak D call TRBD1 (5 bases). The CDR3 has 14 amino acids. Per germline, CDR1 SGHVS and CDR2 FNYEAQ. The V end lost 4 bases, the J end lost 1 base, and 11 bases lay between the germline ends. CDR3 residues: CASSSTGWSYEQYF. The CDR3 DNA reads TGTGCCAGCAGCTCTACAGGTTGGTCCTACGAGCAGTACTTC.

This clone was counted at least ten times. The rearrangement links TRBV10-3 to TRBJ2-2, with 8 bases identical to TRBD2. In germline, CDR1 is ENHRY, CDR2 SYGVKD. J gave up 3 bases and V 4 bases, and 7 bases lay outside the gene matches. The CDR3 sequence is 16 residues long. The CDR3 here is CAISVGPAGDTGELFF. CDR3 DNA sequence: TGTGCCATCAGTGTCGGACCAGCGGGAGACACCGGGGAGCTGTTTTTT.

The chain has TRBV29-1 and TRBJ2-7; D gene uncertain. V was shortened by 4 bases and J by 0 bases, with 4 bases between the two germline ends. Looked up from germline, CDR1 is SQVTM and CDR2 is ANQGSEA. The length of the CDR3 is 11 residues. CDR3 in DNA: TGCAGCGTTGGACGCTCCTACGAGCAGTACTTC. Residues: CSVGRSYEQYF.

The genes are TRBV14 and TRBJ2-2, with D possibly TRBD1 on 5 matching bases. CDR1 is SGHDN and CDR2 is FVKESK in the germline V gene. The CDR3 has 16 residues. V lost 1 base, J lost 3 bases, and 12 bases lay in between. CDR3 region: CASSQVAGLYTGELFF. Written as DNA, the CDR3 is TGTGCCAGCAGCCAAGTGGCAGGGTTATACACCGGGGAGCTGTTTTTT.

This rearrangement joins TRBV29-1 to TRBJ2-6; no firm D call. Trimming shortened V by 8 bases and J by 2 bases, and 10 bases separated the two germline ends. The CDR3 runs 13 residues. The germline V gene has CDR1 SQVTM and CDR2 ANQGSEA. As DNA, the CDR3 is TGCAGCATAAGCTCAGCTGGGGCCAACGTCCTGACTTTC. It yields the protein CSISSAGANVLTF.

This rearrangement joins TRBV11-2 to TRBJ2-4; 7 bases are a match to TRBD1. V shed 5 bases and J 3 bases; nucleotides not matched to a gene: 7. The CDR3 totals 15 residues. From germline, CDR1 is SGHAT and CDR2 FQNNGV. CDR3 bases: TGTGCCAGCAGCCAGGGGGATTCAGACAAAAACATTCAGTACTTC. Translating gives CASSQGDSDKNIQYF.

The chain recombines TRBV5-6 with TRBJ1-5, with a possible D match to TRBD1 (5 bases). This CDR3 region has 15 residues. CDR1 is SGHDT and CDR2 is YYEEEE in the germline V gene. The V gene lost 4 bases and the J gene lost 5 bases, with 16 bases spanning the gap. The CDR3 sequence is CASSQRQGDDQPQHF. The CDR3 coding sequence is TGTGCCAGCAGCCAACGGCAGGGAGACGATCAGCCCCAGCATTTT. The full variable domain, with the rest looked up from reference TRBV5-6 and TRBJ1-5, is DAGVTQSPTHLIKTRGQQVTLRCSPKSGHDTVSWYQQALGQGPQFIFQYYEEEERQRGNFPDRFSGHQFPNYSSELNVNALLLGDSALYLCASSQRQGDDQPQHFGDGTRLSIL.

This chain connects TRBV11-1 to TRBJ1-1; D not resolved. This CDR3 is 15 amino acids long. V lost 1 base to trimming and J lost 1 base, with 10 bases between them. Germline CDR1 SGHAT, CDR2 FQDESV (reference sequence). The CDR3 DNA follows: TGTGCCAGCAGCTTAGTGCCAGGCAAGAACACTGAAGCTTTCTTT. It yields the protein CASSLVPGKNTEAFF. Complete variable domain (other parts from reference TRBV11-1 and TRBJ1-1): EAEVAQSPRYKITEKSQAVAFWCDPISGHATLYWYRQILGQGPELLVQFQDESVVDDSQLPKDRFSAERLKGVDSTLKIQPAELGDSAMYLCASSLVPGKNTEAFFGQGTRLTVV.

This chain uses TRBV4-2 with TRBJ2-1; 8 bases agree with TRBD2. The CDR3 extends over 16 amino acids. Losses at the gene ends were 1 base for V and 8 bases for J; bases not matched to a gene: 10. Germline assignment: CDR1 LGHNA and CDR2 YNFKEQ. CDR3 coding DNA: TGTGCCAGCAGCCAAGGAGTAGCGGGGCGGCGGGATGAGCAGTTCTTC. This encodes CASSQGVAGRRDEQFF.

This chain joins TRBV7-9 and TRBJ1-2; no firm D call. There are 13 residues in the CDR3. V was shortened by 6 bases and J by 4 bases, with 12 bases between the two germline ends. CDR1 is SEHNR and CDR2 is FQNEAQ in the germline V gene (reference sequence). CDR3 DNA: TGTGCCAGCAGTTCCGGGCCTATCTATGGCTACACCTTC. Translating gives CASSSGPIYGYTF.

This clone has more than one count but fewer than ten. The chain's CDR3 is CASSYPPRGGTQYF. CDR3 DNA: TGTGCCAGCAGTTACCCCCCGCGGGGGGGAACGCAGTATTTT. The V call is TRBV6-5, the J call TRBJ2-3; 9 nucleotides match TRBD2. V was clipped by 2 bases and J by 9 bases; unmatched bases: 6. The CDR3 contains 14 residues. Looked up from germline, CDR1 is MNHEY and CDR2 is SVGAGI.

The chain uses TRBV6-5 and TRBJ1-1; the match to TRBD1 covers 7 bases. CDR1 and CDR2 (germline): MNHEY, SVGAGI. The CDR3 consists of 13 residues. The trim removed 11 bases at V and 3 bases at J, leaving 9 bases unmatched. Here the CDR3 DNA reads TGTGCCGCTGTACCGGGACAGTACACTGAAGCTTTCTTT. Translating it yields CAAVPGQYTEAFF.

The chain links TRBV18 to TRBJ2-4; 7 bases fit TRBD1. With 5 bases clipped from V and 1 base from J, the junction kept 5 bases outside the gene matches. The CDR3 covers 15 residues. CDR1 and CDR2 (germline): KGHSH, LQKENI. This chain's CDR3 is CASSTGDGAKNIQYF. Here the CDR3 DNA reads TGTGCCAGCTCAACAGGGGATGGGGCCAAAAACATTCAGTACTTC.

This clone has more than one count but fewer than ten. V is TRBV29-1 and J is TRBJ1-1; D unresolved. CDR3 length equals 12 residues. Germline CDR1 is SQVTM and CDR2 is ANQGSEA. Trimming removed 5 bases from V and 6 bases from J, with 13 bases in between. This CDR3 is CSVHTPGAEAFF. For the CDR3, the DNA is TGCAGCGTTCACACCCCCGGGGCTGAAGCTTTCTTT.

Here the CDR3 reads CSVDGPEEYYGYTF. The CDR3 DNA reads TGCAGCGTTGATGGCCCGGAGGAGTACTATGGCTACACCTTC. The chain uses TRBV29-1 and TRBJ1-2; D gene ambiguous. V shed 3 bases and J shed 3 bases, with 14 bases lying between them. This CDR3 is built from 14 residues. Germline loops: CDR1 SQVTM, CDR2 ANQGSEA.

The chain uses TRBV15 and TRBJ1-5; the match to TRBD1 covers 8 bases. CDR3 length: 16 amino acids. J was trimmed by 3 bases and V by 0 bases; bases with no gene match: 4. Germline assignment: CDR1 LNHNV and CDR2 YYDKDF (reference sequence). The CDR3 sequence is CATSREGQGFNQPQHF. The CDR3 DNA is TGTGCCACCAGCAGAGAAGGACAGGGTTTCAATCAGCCCCAGCATTTT.

Only one count was recorded for this clone. This rearrangement joins TRBV5-1 to TRBJ2-5; D is possibly TRBD1 or TRBD2 (5 bases each). V lost 0 bases and J 7 bases, leaving 13 bases between the germline ends. The CDR3 extends over 14 amino acids. Germline values: CDR1 SGHRS, CDR2 YFSETQ. CDR3 sequence reads: CASSLAVGERTQYF. The CDR3 DNA is TGCGCCAGCAGCTTGGCAGTAGGGGAGCGGACCCAGTACTTC.

The chain carries TRBV2 and TRBJ1-5; D call uncertain. Germline values: CDR1 SNHLY, CDR2 FYNNEI. Trimming stripped 3 bases from V and 0 bases from J, with 9 bases between. The CDR3 length is 15 residues. CDR3 sequence: CASSDEPYSNQPQHF. The CDR3 region has the DNA TGTGCCAGCAGTGACGAGCCATATAGCAATCAGCCCCAGCATTTT. Combining the CDR3 with reference TRBV2 and TRBJ1-5 gives the whole variable domain EPEVTQTPSHQVTQMGQEVILRCVPISNHLYFYWYRQILGQKVEFLVSFYNNEISEKSEIFDDQFSVERPDGSNFTLKIRSTKLEDSAMYFCASSDEPYSNQPQHFGDGTRLSIL.

The V gene is TRBV29-1, the J gene TRBJ1-3; D is unclear. The germline V gene encodes CDR1 SQVTM and CDR2 ANQGSEA. V was shortened by 7 bases and J by 0 bases, with 10 bases between the two germline ends. CDR3 length: 13 residues. CDR3 sequence (DNA): TGCAGCGGCCGGGAAATCTCTGGAAACACCATATATTTT. It specifies CSGREISGNTIYF.

This chain uses TRBV4-2 with TRBJ1-6, with D uncertain. This CDR3 comprises 15 residues. The V end lost 0 bases, the J end lost 7 bases, and 10 bases lay between the germline ends. Germline CDR1 and CDR2: LGHNA and YNFKEQ. The CDR3 nucleotides are TGTGCCAGCAGCCAAGAACTCCCGGGAAATTCACCCCTCCACTTT. Its protein is CASSQELPGNSPLHF.